A selection of T cell receptor beta chains follows, all from one sample in a study of regulatory T cells in long-lasting Graves disease. A single record per CDR3 protein comes from TCRdb applying MiXCR to the multiplex PCR reads. This sample carries around 250,000 distinct CDR3 sequences, 20% of them seen once, and the ten largest clones take about 14%. Material: peripheral blood mononuclear cells (PBMCs), obtained at new diagnosis, from a patient treated with antithyroid drugs. The receptors shown here come from a female donor with Graves disease. Both conserved end residues are part of each CDR3. The D gene is left open where the match is weak. The size entry is marked missing in some rows and otherwise reads once, few, many or a size class.

d_gene: TRBD1; abundance: few; j_gene: TRBJ1-1; v_gene: TRBV12-3/TRBV12-4; CDR3aa: CACRPTGGLNTEAFF; CDR3nt: TGTGCCTGCAGACCGACAGGGGGATTGAACACTGAAGCTTTCTTT
d_gene: .; abundance: .; j_gene: TRBJ2-3; v_gene: TRBV20-1; CDR3aa: CSARSASDTQYF; CDR3nt: TGCAGTGCTAGAAGTGCGTCAGATACGCAGTATTTT
d_gene: .; abundance: few; j_gene: TRBJ1-5; v_gene: TRBV27; CDR3aa: CASSFGFNQPQHF; CDR3nt: TGTGCCAGCAGTTTTGGCTTTAATCAGCCCCAGCATTTT
d_gene: TRBD1; abundance: many; j_gene: TRBJ2-7; v_gene: TRBV28; CDR3aa: CASSPPGGSYEQYF; CDR3nt: TGTGCCAGCAGTCCTCCAGGGGGTTCCTACGAGCAGTACTTC
d_gene: .; abundance: many; j_gene: TRBJ1-1; v_gene: TRBV5-5; CDR3aa: CASSPRNRQPTEAFF; CDR3nt: TGTGCCAGCAGCCCACGAAATAGACAGCCCACTGAAGCTTTCTTT
d_gene: TRBD2; abundance: .; j_gene: TRBJ2-7; v_gene: TRBV20-1; CDR3aa: CSVSGTSGAYEQYF; CDR3nt: TGCAGTGTCTCTGGGACTAGCGGGGCCTACGAGCAGTACTTC
d_gene: TRBD1; abundance: .; j_gene: TRBJ1-1; v_gene: TRBV18; CDR3aa: CASSPPGTDEAFF; CDR3nt: TGTGCCAGCTCACCACCGGGGACAGATGAAGCTTTCTTT
d_gene: TRBD1; abundance: many; j_gene: TRBJ2-1; v_gene: TRBV20-1; CDR3aa: CSASTPGQGGNEQFF; CDR3nt: TGCAGTGCTTCCACACCGGGACAGGGAGGCAATGAGCAGTTCTTC
d_gene: .; abundance: .; j_gene: TRBJ2-5; v_gene: TRBV9; CDR3aa: CASSPNVETQYF; CDR3nt: TGTGCCAGCAGCCCAAATGTCGAGACCCAGTACTTC
d_gene: TRBD1; abundance: few; j_gene: TRBJ1-1; v_gene: TRBV18; CDR3aa: CASSLGQGMVAEAFF; CDR3nt: TGTGCCAGCTCCCTCGGACAGGGGATGGTGGCTGAAGCTTTCTTT
d_gene: TRBD2; abundance: .; j_gene: TRBJ2-5; v_gene: TRBV7-4; CDR3aa: CAGSGSNAETQYF; CDR3nt: TGTGCCGGGAGCGGGAGTAACGCAGAGACCCAGTACTTC
d_gene: .; abundance: many; j_gene: TRBJ1-6; v_gene: TRBV6-1; CDR3aa: CASSKEPWDSPLHF; CDR3nt: TGTGCCAGCAGTAAAGAACCATGGGATTCACCCCTCCACTTT
d_gene: TRBD1; abundance: .; j_gene: TRBJ2-7; v_gene: TRBV6-1; CDR3aa: CATLGQGTPGYEQYF; CDR3nt: TGTGCCACCTTAGGACAGGGCACTCCAGGTTACGAGCAGTACTTC
d_gene: .; abundance: many; j_gene: TRBJ2-7; v_gene: TRBV12-3/TRBV12-4; CDR3aa: CASSSLPGYEQYF; CDR3nt: TGTGCCAGCAGTTCTCTTCCCGGGTACGAGCAGTACTTC
d_gene: TRBD1; abundance: many; j_gene: TRBJ1-5; v_gene: TRBV6-5; CDR3aa: CASSSTGNSPPQHF; CDR3nt: TGTGCCAGCAGTTCGACAGGGAACTCGCCGCCCCAGCATTTT
d_gene: .; abundance: many; j_gene: TRBJ2-3; v_gene: TRBV7-2; CDR3aa: CASSLEGMWGDTQYF; CDR3nt: TGTGCCAGCAGCTTAGAGGGGATGTGGGGAGATACGCAGTATTTT
d_gene: TRBD2; abundance: many; j_gene: TRBJ2-3; v_gene: TRBV24-1; CDR3aa: CATRGAGGGDTQYF; CDR3nt: TGTGCCACCAGGGGCGCGGGAGGGGGAGATACGCAGTATTTT
d_gene: .; abundance: .; j_gene: TRBJ2-3; v_gene: TRBV7-9; CDR3aa: CASASGSDTQYF; CDR3nt: TGTGCCAGCGCCTCAGGGTCAGATACGCAGTATTTT
d_gene: .; abundance: few; j_gene: TRBJ1-6; v_gene: TRBV6-1; CDR3aa: CASSPRPGYTPLHF; CDR3nt: TGTGCCAGCAGTCCCCGGCCTGGGTATACACCCCTCCACTTT
d_gene: TRBD1; abundance: many; j_gene: TRBJ2-6; v_gene: TRBV5-1; CDR3aa: CASRQGVSGANVLTF; CDR3nt: TGCGCCAGCAGACAGGGGGTCTCTGGGGCCAACGTCCTGACTTTC
d_gene: .; abundance: many; j_gene: TRBJ2-3; v_gene: TRBV20-1; CDR3aa: CSASGRGRERTDTQYF; CDR3nt: TGCAGTGCTAGTGGGAGGGGGCGGGAGCGCACAGATACGCAGTATTTT
d_gene: TRBD1; abundance: many; j_gene: TRBJ1-1; v_gene: TRBV7-2; CDR3aa: CASCRGIRTEAFF; CDR3nt: TGTGCCAGCTGCAGGGGGATTCGCACTGAAGCTTTCTTT
d_gene: .; abundance: many; j_gene: TRBJ2-3; v_gene: TRBV20-1; CDR3aa: CSAPGGSDTQYF; CDR3nt: TGCAGTGCCCCTGGGGGATCCGATACGCAGTATTTT
d_gene: .; abundance: .; j_gene: TRBJ2-7; v_gene: TRBV14; CDR3aa: CASSLLGRVYEQYF; CDR3nt: TGTGCCAGCAGCCTTTTGGGCAGGGTATACGAGCAGTACTTC
d_gene: .; abundance: many; j_gene: TRBJ2-7; v_gene: TRBV6-5; CDR3aa: CASSFMGRLYEQYF; CDR3nt: TGTGCCAGCAGTTTCATGGGCCGTCTCTACGAGCAGTACTTC
d_gene: .; abundance: many; j_gene: TRBJ2-7; v_gene: TRBV5-5; CDR3aa: CASSPDTHLFYEQYF; CDR3nt: TGTGCCAGCAGCCCAGACACACACTTATTCTACGAGCAGTACTTC
d_gene: .; abundance: many; j_gene: TRBJ2-3; v_gene: TRBV9; CDR3aa: CASSELGTISTDTQYF; CDR3nt: TGTGCCAGCAGCGAGCTCGGGACAATAAGCACAGATACGCAGTATTTT
d_gene: .; abundance: many; j_gene: TRBJ1-2; v_gene: TRBV20-1; CDR3aa: CSARVGGRDGYTF; CDR3nt: TGCAGTGCTAGAGTCGGGGGAAGGGATGGCTACACCTTC
d_gene: TRBD1; abundance: .; j_gene: TRBJ2-3; v_gene: TRBV2; CDR3aa: CASSDGTGGPDTQYF; CDR3nt: TGTGCCAGCAGTGACGGGACAGGGGGCCCAGATACGCAGTATTTT